One T cell receptor (beta chain) is described in this entry. Antigen: not known. The protocol was immunoSEQ multiplex PCR, while the TCRdb copy is restricted to in-frame clones and leaves out a portion. The sample includes under 250,000 clones, roughly 91% of them seen just once. The data derive from a study of cytomegalovirus exposure and HLA in healthy donors. The CDR3 runs 12 residues. Trimming removed 5 bases at V and 7 bases at J, with 11 bases between. Germline V gene sequence: CDR1 LNHDA, CDR2 SQIVND (reference sequence). Overall study findings and caveats: In vitro checks showed that three CMV-associated chains really do target CMV antigens.

The clonotype comes from a young woman in good health and CMV-seropositive. This chain links TRBV19 with TRBJ1-2, with D maybe TRBD1 (6 bases). The sample consisted of PBMCs. The CDR3 DNA follows: TGTGCCAGTAGTGACCGGGACATTGGCTACACCTTC. The encoded protein is CASSDRDIGYTF.